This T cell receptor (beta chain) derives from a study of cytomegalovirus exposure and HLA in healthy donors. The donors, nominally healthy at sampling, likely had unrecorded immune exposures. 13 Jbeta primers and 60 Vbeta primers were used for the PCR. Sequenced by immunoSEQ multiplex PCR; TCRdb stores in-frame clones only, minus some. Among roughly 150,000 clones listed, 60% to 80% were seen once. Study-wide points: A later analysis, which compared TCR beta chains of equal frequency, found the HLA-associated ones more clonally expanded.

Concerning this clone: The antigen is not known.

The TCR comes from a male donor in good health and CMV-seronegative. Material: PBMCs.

CDR3 in amino acids: CASSVGGGMYF. The CDR3, as DNA: TGTGCCAGCAGCGTAGGGGGGGGTATGTATTTT. The V call is TRBV7-2, the J call TRBJ2-3; D is possibly TRBD2 (7 bases). CDR3 size: 11 residues. Germline lookup yields CDR1 SGHTA and CDR2 FQGNSA. With 5 bases removed from V and 14 bases from J, the gap between germline ends came to 14 bases.